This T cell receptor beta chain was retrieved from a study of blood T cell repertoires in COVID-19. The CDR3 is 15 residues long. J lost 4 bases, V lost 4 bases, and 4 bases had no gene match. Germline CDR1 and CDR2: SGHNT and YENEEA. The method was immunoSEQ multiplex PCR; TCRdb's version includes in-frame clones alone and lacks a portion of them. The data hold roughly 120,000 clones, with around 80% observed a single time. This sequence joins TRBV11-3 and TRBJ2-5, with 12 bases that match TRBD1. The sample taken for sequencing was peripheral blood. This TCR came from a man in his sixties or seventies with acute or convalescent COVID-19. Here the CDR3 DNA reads TGTGCCAGCAGCTCGGGACAGGGGGCTGGAGAGACCCAGTACTTC. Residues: CASSSGQGAGETQYF.